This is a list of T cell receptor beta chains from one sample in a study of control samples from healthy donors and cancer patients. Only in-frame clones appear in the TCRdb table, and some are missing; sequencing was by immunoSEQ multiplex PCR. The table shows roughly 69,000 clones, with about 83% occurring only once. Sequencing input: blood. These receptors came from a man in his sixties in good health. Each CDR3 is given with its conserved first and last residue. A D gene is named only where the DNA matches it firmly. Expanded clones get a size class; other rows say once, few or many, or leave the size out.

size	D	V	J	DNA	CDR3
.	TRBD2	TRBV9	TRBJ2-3	TGTGCCAGCAGCGTAGGGGTAGCGGGAGTCTCAGATACGCAGTATTTT	CASSVGVAGVSDTQYF
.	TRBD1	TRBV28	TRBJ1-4	TGTGCCAGCAGTTTGGGACAGGGGGGGGAAAAACTGTTTTTT	CASSLGQGGEKLFF
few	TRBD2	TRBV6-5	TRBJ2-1	TGTGCCAGCAGTTACTCGACGGCTAGCGGGGGGAATGAGCAGTTCTTC	CASSYSTASGGNEQFF
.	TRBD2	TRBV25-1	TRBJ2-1	TGTGCCAGCAGACATCCCGGGACTAGCGGCAATGAGCAGTTCTTC	CASRHPGTSGNEQFF
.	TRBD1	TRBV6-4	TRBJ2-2	TGTGCCAGCAGTGAAGAGGGGGCCGGCGGGGAGCTGTTTTTT	CASSEEGAGGELFF
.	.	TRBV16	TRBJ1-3	TGTGCCAGCAGCCAGACCCGGGGAGTTGGAAACACCATATATTTT	CASSQTRGVGNTIYF
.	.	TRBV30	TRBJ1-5	TGTGCCTGGAGTGTCCATAGCAATCAGCCCCAGCATTTT	CAWSVHSNQPQHF
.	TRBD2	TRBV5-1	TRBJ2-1	TGCGCCAGCAGCCGCCCTCCTAGCGGCCGCTCCTACAATGAGCAGTTCTTC	CASSRPPSGRSYNEQFF
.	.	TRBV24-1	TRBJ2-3	TGTGCCACCAGTGGGACAGTGAGCACAGATACGCAGTATTTT	CATSGTVSTDTQYF
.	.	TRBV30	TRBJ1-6	TGTGCCTGGAGTCTGACAGTATCACGCTCACCCCTCCACTTT	CAWSLTVSRSPLHF
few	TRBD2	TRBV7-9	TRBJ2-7	TGTGCCAGCAGCGCCTTATCCGGGGGGAGAGGCTACGAGCAGTACTTC	CASSALSGGRGYEQYF
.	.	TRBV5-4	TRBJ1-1	TGTGCCAGCAGCATATCAGAGAACACTGAAGCTTTCTTT	CASSISENTEAFF
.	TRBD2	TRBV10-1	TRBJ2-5	TGCGCCAGCAGTGAGTCAAGACTAGCGGGAGGGCCAGAACTAGAAGAGACCCAGTACTTC	CASSESRLAGGPELEETQYF
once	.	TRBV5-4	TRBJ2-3	TGTGCCAGCAGCTTGGTGGGGGAGACAGATACGCAGTATTTT	CASSLVGETDTQYF
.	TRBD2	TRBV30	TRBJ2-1	TGTGCCTGGAGGCGGGGTACTAGCGGAGCATACAATGAGCAGTTCTTC	CAWRRGTSGAYNEQFF
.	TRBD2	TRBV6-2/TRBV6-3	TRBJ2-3	TGTGCCAGCAGTTACCGGGGACTAGTGTTGTATACGCAGTATTTT	CASSYRGLVLYTQYF
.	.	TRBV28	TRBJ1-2	TGTGCCAGCAGTTTCGGGGCGGGAGGGAAAAACTATGGCTACACCTTC	CASSFGAGGKNYGYTF
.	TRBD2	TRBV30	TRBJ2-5	TGTGCCTGGAGTGTAGTCGGGAGGGCCCTCGGGGAGACCCAGTACTTC	CAWSVVGRALGETQYF
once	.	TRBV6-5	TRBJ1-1	TGTGCCAGCGCTACCGGTCAACTAAACACTGAAGCTTTCTTT	CASATGQLNTEAFF
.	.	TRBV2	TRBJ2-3	TGTGCCAGCAAAAGGACCGCAGTAGACACAGATACGCAGTATTTT	CASKRTAVDTDTQYF
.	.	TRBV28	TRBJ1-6	TGTGCCAGCAGTTCCCTCTGGCGGATTAATTCACCCCTCCACTTT	CASSSLWRINSPLHF
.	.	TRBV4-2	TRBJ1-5	TGTGCCAGCAGCAAAAACACCCTCCAGGTAGAAGGTCAGCCCCAGCATTTT	CASSKNTLQVEGQPQHF
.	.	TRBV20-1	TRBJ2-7	TGCAGTGCTAGTCCTGACTCTTACGAGCAGTACTTC	CSASPDSYEQYF
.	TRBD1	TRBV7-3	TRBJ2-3	TGTGCCAGCAGCTCCGGAGGGACAGGGGGACATACGCAGTATTTT	CASSSGGTGGHTQYF
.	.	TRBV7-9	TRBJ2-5	TGTGCCAGCGGGAACCAAGAGACCCAGTACTTC	CASGNQETQYF
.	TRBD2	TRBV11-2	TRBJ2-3	TGTGCCAGCAGCACCGGACTAGTTGTGGATACGCAGTATTTT	CASSTGLVVDTQYF
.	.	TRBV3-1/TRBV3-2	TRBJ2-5	TGTGCCAGCAGCCAGACCCAGGGCCAATTTTCCCAGTACTTC	CASSQTQGQFSQYF
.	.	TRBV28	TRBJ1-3	TGTGCCAGCAGGAAGTCCTCGGGGAACACCATATATTTT	CASRKSSGNTIYF
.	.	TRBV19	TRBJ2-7	TGTGCCAGTTCGTCCGGGGAAGGCTACGAGCAGTACTTC	CASSSGEGYEQYF
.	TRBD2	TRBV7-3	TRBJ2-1	TGTGCCAGCAGCCCGGGGGGAGTTGCCTACAATGAGCAGTTCTTC	CASSPGGVAYNEQFF
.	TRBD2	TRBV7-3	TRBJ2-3	TGTGCCAGCAGCCCTAGAAAGGGTAGCGGGGATAGCACAGATACGCAGTATTTT	CASSPRKGSGDSTDTQYF
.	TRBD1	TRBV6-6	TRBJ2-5	TGTGCCAGCAGTTTATTCACAGGGGGCGAGGAGACCCAGTACTTC	CASSLFTGGEETQYF
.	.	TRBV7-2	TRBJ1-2	TGTGCCAGCAGCTTAGCGATGGGGAACTATGGCTACACCTTC	CASSLAMGNYGYTF
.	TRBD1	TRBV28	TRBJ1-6	TGTGCCAGCAGTTTAGGGGGCAGGGGGGGCAATTCACCCCTCCACTTT	CASSLGGRGGNSPLHF
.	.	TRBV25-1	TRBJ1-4	TGTGCCAGCAGTGTTGCTTGGGTAGGGGTTGAAAAACTGTTTTTT	CASSVAWVGVEKLFF
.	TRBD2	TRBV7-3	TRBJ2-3	TGTGCCAGCAGCCGACTAGCGGGAGTGAGCACAGATACGCAGTATTTT	CASSRLAGVSTDTQYF
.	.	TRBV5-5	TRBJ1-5	TGTGCCAGCAGCTTGTGGGGAGATCAGCCCCAGCATTTT	CASSLWGDQPQHF
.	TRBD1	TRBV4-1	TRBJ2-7	TGCGCCAGCAGCCAAGTACAGGGGGAGTCCTACGAGCAGTACTTC	CASSQVQGESYEQYF
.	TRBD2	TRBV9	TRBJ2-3	TGTGCCAGCAGCTCCACTAGCGGGGACACAGATACGCAGTATTTT	CASSSTSGDTDTQYF
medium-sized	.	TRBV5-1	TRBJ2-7	TGCGCCAGCAGCTTACAGGGAGAGGTCTCCTACGAGCAGTACTTC	CASSLQGEVSYEQYF
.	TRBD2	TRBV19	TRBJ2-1	TGTGCCAGTAGTAACTTACTAGCGGGAGGGCCATATGAGCAGTTCTTC	CASSNLLAGGPYEQFF
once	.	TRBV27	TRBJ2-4	TGTGCCAGCAGTACTTACAGATCTACCAAAAACATTCAGTACTTC	CASSTYRSTKNIQYF
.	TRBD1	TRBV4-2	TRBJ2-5	TGTGCCAGCAGCCAAGATGAGGGGGCGGGTATAAGGGACTTC	CASSQDEGAGIRDF
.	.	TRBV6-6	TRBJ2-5	TGTGCCAGCAGTTATATGGAGGCGGGTCGTGAAGAGACCCAGTACTTC	CASSYMEAGREETQYF
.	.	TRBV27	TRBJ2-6	TGTGCCAGCAGACCGAACGCGCACTCTGGGGCCAACGTCCTGACTTTC	CASRPNAHSGANVLTF
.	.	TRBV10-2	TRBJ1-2	TGCGCCAGCAGTGAGTCTGTAGGGGGAATTGGCTACACCTTC	CASSESVGGIGYTF
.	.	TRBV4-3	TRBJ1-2	TGCGCCAGCAGCCAAGTCTTGGATTCTAACTATGGCTACACCTTC	CASSQVLDSNYGYTF
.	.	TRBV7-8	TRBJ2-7	TGTGCCAGCAGCTTAGAGAAAGGATACGAGCAGTACTTC	CASSLEKGYEQYF
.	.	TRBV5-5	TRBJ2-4	TGTGCCAGCAGCGCCCACGGGGGCATTCAGTACTTC	CASSAHGGIQYF
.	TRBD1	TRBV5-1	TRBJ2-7	TGCGCCAGCAGCTTGGCCCCCGGGACAGACTCCTACGAGCAGTACTTC	CASSLAPGTDSYEQYF
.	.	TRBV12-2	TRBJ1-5	TGTGCAAGTCGCTTAGCCCGGTGCTATCAGCCCCAGCATTTT	CASRLARCYQPQHF
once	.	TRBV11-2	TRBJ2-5	TGTGCCAGCAGCGTTAAGGGTTGGGAGACCCAGTACTTC	CASSVKGWETQYF
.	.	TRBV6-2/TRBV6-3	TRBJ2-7	TGTGCCAGCAGTCTCCTAGCGAAAGACTACGAGCAGTACTTC	CASSLLAKDYEQYF
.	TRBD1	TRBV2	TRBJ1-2	TGTGCCACCCTGGACAGGCCCTACGATGGTTACACCTTC	CATLDRPYDGYTF
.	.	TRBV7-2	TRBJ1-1	TGTGCCAGCAGCTTAGCGTGGGCAGGGGCCACTGAAGCTTTCTTT	CASSLAWAGATEAFF
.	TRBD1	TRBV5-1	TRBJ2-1	TGCGCCAGCAGCTCCCAGGGGGCGCGAGATGAGCAGTTCTTC	CASSSQGARDEQFF
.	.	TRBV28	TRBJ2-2	TGTGCCAGCAGTACACCGACCGGGGAGCTGTTTTTT	CASSTPTGELFF
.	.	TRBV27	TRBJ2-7	TGTGCCAGCTCCAGGGGCTTGGGGCAGTACTTC	CASSRGLGQYF
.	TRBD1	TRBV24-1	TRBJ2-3	TGTGCCACCAGTGAAGCAGGGGGCTTCGGCACAGATACGCAGTATTTT	CATSEAGGFGTDTQYF
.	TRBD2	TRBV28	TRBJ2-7	TGTGCCAGCAGTTTAGGTGGCGGGAGGGCCCGCGAGCAGTACTTC	CASSLGGGRAREQYF